The 25 T cell receptor beta chains listed next were all sequenced from one sample in a study of control samples from healthy donors and cancer patients. Assay used: immunoSEQ multiplex PCR; TCRdb lists only in-frame clones, some missing. The sample comprises around 30,000 clones, 85% to 95% of which are singletons, and more than 1.5% rests with the top ten. Sequenced: PBMCs. These receptors were taken from a man aged 35-49 years with colorectal cancer.

The rearrangement uses TRBV29-1 and TRBJ1-1; TRBD1 is a possible D gene (5 bases). V lost 6 bases and J 0 bases, leaving 20 bases between the germline ends. This CDR3 has 16 residues. Germline-derived CDR1 and CDR2 are SQVTM and ANQGSEA. Written as DNA, the CDR3 is TGCAGCGTCGGGACTCCAGGGTATACTATGAACACTGAAGCTTTCTTT. Translating gives CSVGTPGYTMNTEAFF.

V is TRBV30 and J is TRBJ1-6, with D possibly TRBD1 on 6 matching bases. V was trimmed by 4 bases and J by 8 bases, leaving 18 bases between them. Germline CDR1 reads GTSNPN; CDR2 reads SVGIG (reference sequence). The CDR3 runs to 15 residues. The CDR3 DNA reads as TGTGCCTGGACTCAGAGGAGGGGGAACCATTCACCCCTCCACTTT. Protein sequence: CAWTQRRGNHSPLHF.

The chain has TRBV9 and TRBJ2-1; perhaps D is TRBD1 or TRBD2 (5 bases each). This CDR3 has 12 residues. Germline assignment: CDR1 SGDLS and CDR2 YYNGEE. V was clipped by 3 bases and J by 7 bases, with 8 bases between them. The DNA for the CDR3 is TGTGCCAGCAGCGCGGGACCTAATGAGCAGTTCTTC. This sequence encodes CASSAGPNEQFF. Combining the CDR3 with reference TRBV9 and TRBJ2-1 gives the whole variable domain DSGVTQTPKHLITATGQRVTLRCSPRSGDLSVYWYQQSLDQGLQFLIQYYNGEERAKGNILERFSAQQFPDLHSELNLSSLELGDSALYFCASSAGPNEQFFGPGTRLTVL.

The CDR3 is CASSSWTGYNYGYTF. CDR3 bases: TGTGCCAGCAGTTCGTGGACAGGGTATAACTATGGCTACACCTTC. The chain links TRBV27 to TRBJ1-2; 8 nucleotides match TRBD1. CDR3 length: 15 residues. J was trimmed by 1 base and V by 4 bases; bases with no gene match: 5. Germline V lookup: CDR1 MNHEY, CDR2 SMNVEV (reference sequence).

The chain uses TRBV7-3 and TRBJ2-2; no clear D gene. Trimming removed 4 bases at V and 0 bases at J, with 6 bases between. The CDR3 loop spans 14 amino acids. The V gene's germline CDR1 is SGHTA and CDR2 FQGTGA. CDR3 sequence reads: CASSSLPNTGELFF. In DNA form, the CDR3 reads TGTGCCAGCAGCTCTCTCCCGAACACCGGGGAGCTGTTTTTT.

The chain links TRBV29-1 to TRBJ1-2; D is unclear. Per germline, CDR1 SQVTM and CDR2 ANQGSEA. Trimming pared 4 bases from V and 8 bases from J, leaving 17 bases between. The CDR3 loop spans 13 amino acids. CDR3 DNA: TGCAGCGTTGGGACGGCAAGTGAAAAGGGCTACACCTTC. Translation gives CSVGTASEKGYTF.

The V call is TRBV30, the J call TRBJ2-3; TRBD2 aligns across 8 bases. V shed 2 bases and J 1 base; nucleotides not matched to a gene: 2. Germline CDR1 is GTSNPN and CDR2 is SVGIG (reference sequence). This CDR3 region has 14 residues. The CDR3 loop is CAWSISGGTDTQYF. The CDR3 DNA sequence: TGTGCCTGGAGTATTAGCGGGGGCACAGATACGCAGTATTTT.

J is TRBJ2-1 and V is TRBV6-6; 8 nucleotides match TRBD2. CDR3 length equals 15 residues. V lost 6 bases, J lost 4 bases, and 8 bases stayed unmatched. Germline CDR1 is MNHNY and CDR2 is SVGAGI (reference sequence). Here the CDR3 reads CASRLGRGAYNEQFF. The CDR3 bases are TGTGCCAGCAGATTGGGGCGGGGGGCTTACAATGAGCAGTTCTTC.

The rearrangement joins TRBV7-3 to TRBJ2-3, with D unclear. V lost 5 bases to trimming and J lost 0 bases, with 15 bases between them. This CDR3 comprises 16 residues. Per the germline V gene, CDR1 is SGHTA and CDR2 is FQGTGA. The CDR3, as DNA: TGTGCCAGCAGCCCGCTGGGCATGTTAAGCACAGATACGCAGTATTTT. Protein sequence: CASSPLGMLSTDTQYF.

This clone was recorded only once. The chain is built from TRBV7-9 and TRBJ2-3; 8 nucleotides align to TRBD1. The CDR3 runs 12 residues. Trimming took 9 bases from V and 3 from J; bases not matched to a gene: 2. Germline CDR1 is SEHNR and CDR2 is FQNEAQ (reference sequence). The CDR3 spells CARGQGTDTQYF. The DNA for the CDR3 is TGTGCCAGAGGACAGGGTACAGATACGCAGTATTTT. Complete variable domain (other parts from reference TRBV7-9 and TRBJ2-3): DTGVSQNPRHKITKRGQNVTFRCDPISEHNRLYWYRQTLGQGPEFLTYFQNEAQLEKSRLLSDRFSAERPKGSFSTLEIQRTEQGDSAMYLCARGQGTDTQYFGPGTRLTVL.

J is TRBJ1-2 and V is TRBV7-3; perhaps TRBD1 as D (5 bases). The CDR3 extends over 16 amino acids. With 4 bases removed from V and 8 bases from J, the gap between germline ends came to 23 bases. The germline V gene encodes CDR1 SGHTA and CDR2 FQGTGA. CDR3 coding DNA: TGTGCCAGCAGCTCCACGGGTGGGCAGGGCGCACGGGGCTACACCTTC. It encodes CASSSTGGQGARGYTF.

V gene TRBV5-6 combines with J gene TRBJ1-2; the D is unclear. The CDR3 is made up of 14 amino acids. The ends were cut back, 3 bases at V and 2 bases at J, with 11 bases in the middle. Germline values: CDR1 SGHDT, CDR2 YYEEEE. As DNA, the CDR3 is TGTGCCAGCAGCTCTAGACTGGGGAACTATGGCTACACCTTC. Protein product: CASSSRLGNYGYTF.

This chain joins TRBV19 and TRBJ1-1; D perhaps matches TRBD1 (6 bases). Germline V lookup: CDR1 LNHDA, CDR2 SQIVND (reference sequence). V dropped 6 bases and J dropped 6 bases, with 17 bases sitting between them. The CDR3 sequence is 14 residues long. The CDR3 loop is CASRILRGRAEAFF. CDR3 DNA sequence: TGTGCCAGTAGAATCCTCCGGGGGCGGGCTGAAGCTTTCTTT.

CDR3 region: CASSFQGETQYF. CDR3 nucleotides: TGCGCCAGCAGTTTCCAGGGAGAGACCCAGTACTTC. This sequence joins TRBV5-1 and TRBJ2-5; a weak D match, TRBD1 (5 bases). V was cut by 5 bases and J by 4 bases, with 9 bases left in between. The germline V gene encodes CDR1 SGHRS and CDR2 YFSETQ. This CDR3 comprises 12 residues.

The gene calls are TRBV6-1 and TRBJ2-7; TRBD1 matches 12 bases. CDR1 and CDR2 (germline): MNHNS, SASEGT. The CDR3 contains 14 residues. J was trimmed by 7 bases and V by 2 bases; bases with no gene match: 3. CDR3 coding DNA: TGTGCCAGCAGTGAAAGGGACAGGGGGCGAGAGCAGTACTTC. It translates to CASSERDRGREQYF.

The J gene is TRBJ2-7, the V gene TRBV27; the D gene is possibly TRBD1 (6 bases). With 8 bases removed from V and 1 base from J, the gap between germline ends came to 12 bases. Germline assignment: CDR1 MNHEY and CDR2 SMNVEV (reference sequence). The CDR3 has 13 residues. In nucleotides, the CDR3 is TGTGCCAGCGGGGACACAAATTCCTACGAGCAGTACTTC. Translating gives CASGDTNSYEQYF.

This chain uses TRBV2 with TRBJ1-2; possibly TRBD1 for D (5 bases). Trimming took off 11 bases at V and 2 bases at J, with 18 bases between the two ends. CDR1 and CDR2 (germline): SNHLY, FYNNEI. This CDR3 comprises 14 residues. The CDR3 sequence is CAGPSGRGNYGYTF. The CDR3 nucleotides read TGTGCCGGACCCTCGGGGAGGGGAAACTATGGCTACACCTTC.

The gene calls are TRBV15 and TRBJ2-2; D is perhaps TRBD1 or TRBD2 (6 bases each). V was cut by 2 bases and J by 7 bases, with 14 bases left in between. The germline gives CDR1 LNHNV, CDR2 YYDKDF (reference sequence). The CDR3 length is 15 residues. The CDR3 coding sequence is TGTGCCACCAGCAGAAGGGGGGTGAAGGGCGGGGAGCTGTTTTTT. It codes for CATSRRGVKGGELFF.

The gene calls are TRBV3-1 (or the pseudogene TRBV3-2) and TRBJ2-1, with TRBD1 as a possible D gene (6 bases). Trimming pared 4 bases from V and 7 bases from J, leaving 8 bases between. The CDR3 contains 12 residues. CDR1 and CDR2 from the germline V gene are LGHDT and YNNKEL (reference sequence). CDR3 in DNA: TGTGCCAGCAGCCCAGGGGCTAATGAGCAGTTCTTC. It specifies CASSPGANEQFF.

The rearrangement links TRBV6-2 or TRBV6-3 to TRBJ2-2; D gene ambiguous. Germline V gives CDR1 MNHEY, CDR2 SVGEGT. The CDR3 length is 14 residues. Trimming cost V 0 bases and J 5 bases, with 7 bases left between them. The CDR3 nucleotides are TGTGCCAGCAGTTACTCGCCCGCAACCGGGGAGCTGTTTTTT. Its translation is CASSYSPATGELFF.

This sequence joins TRBV12-3 or TRBV12-4 and TRBJ1-1; the D gene is possibly TRBD1 (6 bases). The CDR3 loop spans 13 amino acids. V was clipped by 3 bases and J by 11 bases, with 16 bases between them. CDR3: CASSFGGALGAFF. CDR3 bases: TGTGCCAGCAGTTTCGGGGGGGCTTTAGGGGCTTTCTTT.

The chain carries TRBV5-6 and TRBJ2-7, with D possibly being TRBD1 (5 bases). This CDR3 spans 14 amino acids. Germline V lookup: CDR1 SGHDT, CDR2 YYEEEE. The V end lost 0 bases, the J end lost 4 bases, and 11 bases lay between the germline ends. DNA for the CDR3: TGTGCCAGCAGCTTGGACGACAGTATATACGAGCAGTACTTC. Protein product: CASSLDDSIYEQYF.

The gene calls are TRBV5-1 and TRBJ1-1; no clear D gene. The length of the CDR3 is 14 residues. Germline V gene data show CDR1 as SGHRS and CDR2 as YFSETQ. V dropped 0 bases and J dropped 0 bases, with 6 bases sitting between them. The CDR3 DNA sequence: TGCGCCAGCAGCTTGGCTGTAATGAACACTGAAGCTTTCTTT. This translates into CASSLAVMNTEAFF.

The V gene is TRBV5-6, the J gene TRBJ2-7, with 8 bases lining up with TRBD1. The ends lost 4 bases at V and 2 bases at J; junction bases unmatched: 14. Germline V lookup: CDR1 SGHDT, CDR2 YYEEEE. There are 17 residues in the CDR3. CDR3 in amino acids: CASSPNSWTGKPYEQYF. CDR3 nucleotide sequence: TGTGCCAGCAGCCCTAATAGCTGGACAGGGAAACCCTACGAGCAGTACTTC.

The V and J genes are TRBV19 and TRBJ2-7; D is possibly TRBD1 or TRBD2 (5 bases each). The CDR3 spans 14 residues. Trimming left V 2 bases short and J 2 bases short, with 10 bases between. Germline V lookup: CDR1 LNHDA, CDR2 SQIVND (reference sequence). CDR3 sequence (DNA): TGTGCCAGTAGTATACCGGGACGAACCTACGAGCAGTACTTC. Translated: CASSIPGRTYEQYF.